The 18 T cell receptor beta chains below all came from one sample that was sequenced in a study. TCRdb used MiXCR to reprocess the RT-PCR reads, holding one entry per CDR3 protein. The sample carries more than 600,000 distinct CDR3 sequences, 14% recorded once. Sequencing was carried out using memory CD4+ T cells from blood. The receptors originated from a female donor in good health, serving as a healthy control.

This rearrangement joins TRBV5-1 to TRBJ2-5, with 7 bases that match TRBD2. Germline values: CDR1 SGHRS, CDR2 YFSETQ. The CDR3 is 15 residues long. With 6 bases clipped from V and 5 bases from J, the junction kept 13 bases outside the gene matches. The CDR3 region is CASNLPRGRDETQYF. The CDR3 nucleotides are TGCGCCAGCAACCTCCCCCGAGGGAGGGATGAGACCCAGTACTTC.

V gene TRBV4-2 combines with J gene TRBJ2-4; D possibly uses TRBD1 or TRBD2 (6 bases each). Trimming removed 0 bases from V and 8 bases from J, with 14 bases in between. The CDR3 has 15 amino acids. Germline CDR1 reads LGHNA; CDR2 reads YNFKEQ. Here the CDR3 reads CASSQDQGGWDIQYF. The CDR3 DNA sequence: TGTGCCAGCAGCCAAGATCAAGGGGGGTGGGACATTCAGTACTTC.

The J gene is TRBJ1-6, the V gene TRBV5-8; TRBD1 is a possible D gene (6 bases). V shed 3 bases and J shed 8 bases, with 12 bases lying between them. Germline-derived CDR1 and CDR2 are SGHTS and YDEGEE. The CDR3 is 14 amino acids. This CDR3 reads CASSWGAFDSPLHF. CDR3 bases: TGTGCCAGCAGCTGGGGGGCCTTTGATTCACCCCTCCACTTT.

This clonotype has a handful of counts. The chain couples TRBV7-9 to TRBJ2-7; 8 bases fit TRBD2. The trim removed 0 bases at V and 4 bases at J, leaving 8 bases unmatched. CDR3 length equals 16 residues. In germline, CDR1 is SEHNR, CDR2 FQNEAQ (reference sequence). The CDR3 DNA sequence: TGTGCCAGCAGCTTAGCGGTGAGCGGGAGTCGATACGAGCAGTACTTC. Its protein product is CASSLAVSGSRYEQYF.

This clonotype appeared many times. This chain links TRBV29-1 with TRBJ2-5; D possibly matches TRBD1 or TRBD2 (5 bases each). Germline CDR1 SQVTM, CDR2 ANQGSEA. V lost 6 bases and J 5 bases, leaving 13 bases between the germline ends. This CDR3 contains 12 residues. CDR3 in DNA: TGCAGCGTGTGGGACGTTGGCGAGACCCAGTACTTC. This translates into CSVWDVGETQYF.

V is TRBV24-1 and J is TRBJ2-3; TRBD1 matches 9 bases. V lost 4 bases, J lost 4 bases, and 8 bases stayed unmatched. This CDR3 contains 16 residues. CDR1 and CDR2 from the germline V gene are KGHDR and SFDVKD. The CDR3 DNA is TGTGCCACCAGTGACCGTATCGGACAGGGGTCAGATACGCAGTATTTT. Amino acid sequence: CATSDRIGQGSDTQYF.

This chain connects TRBV5-5 to TRBJ1-4; 8 bases are shared with TRBD1. The CDR3 has 17 residues. The germline CDR1 and CDR2 sequences are SGHKS and YYEKEE (reference sequence). Trimming at V came to 4 bases and at J to 4 bases, leaving 12 bases not matched to a gene. The CDR3 sequence is CASSRFGQGAVNEKLFF. CDR3 DNA: TGTGCCAGCAGCCGCTTCGGCCAGGGGGCGGTTAATGAAAAACTGTTTTTT.

V gene TRBV18 combines with J gene TRBJ2-1; weak D call: TRBD1 (6 bases). CDR3 length equals 16 residues. V was cut by 2 bases and J by 5 bases, with 16 bases left in between. Germline V CDR1 and CDR2: KGHSH, LQKENI. CDR3 nucleotide sequence: TGTGCCAGCTCACCAAGAGCCGGGACACTTCACAATGAGCAGTTCTTC. Protein product: CASSPRAGTLHNEQFF.

The rearrangement uses TRBV4-1 and TRBJ1-4; 7 nucleotides agree with TRBD1. V gave up 1 base and J gave up 7 bases; unmatched junction bases: 3. The CDR3 covers 14 residues. Germline CDR1 is MGHRA and CDR2 is YSYEKL. This chain's CDR3 is CASSQVRDSEKLFF. DNA of the CDR3: TGCGCCAGCAGCCAAGTCCGGGACAGTGAAAAACTGTTTTTT.

This clonotype was detected only a few times. The chain carries TRBV7-2 and TRBJ2-7; 8 bases fit TRBD2. The germline V gene encodes CDR1 SGHTA and CDR2 FQGNSA. J gave up 3 bases and V 0 bases, and 13 bases lay outside the gene matches. CDR3 length: 18 residues. The chain's CDR3 is CASSLAASYGGASYEQYF. As DNA, the CDR3 is TGTGCCAGCAGCTTAGCCGCGTCGTACGGGGGGGCCAGCTACGAGCAGTACTTC.

The J gene is TRBJ1-1, the V gene TRBV19; D is possibly TRBD1 (5 bases). Germline values: CDR1 LNHDA, CDR2 SQIVND (reference sequence). The CDR3 covers 13 residues. With 3 bases removed from V and 5 bases from J, the gap between germline ends came to 10 bases. The CDR3 bases are TGTGCCAGTAGTATCGCAGGGAAAACTGAAGCTTTCTTT. Translation: CASSIAGKTEAFF.

The rearrangement uses TRBV20-1 and TRBJ2-5; D is perhaps TRBD1 or TRBD2 (5 bases each). V was clipped by 4 bases and J by 4 bases, with 16 bases between them. The CDR3 extends over 14 amino acids. Germline values: CDR1 DFQATT, CDR2 SNEGSKA (reference sequence). CDR3 coding DNA: TGCAGTGCTACTCCGGCTGGGGGTCGAGAGACCCAGTACTTC. The encoded protein is CSATPAGGRETQYF.

The chain has TRBV24-1 and TRBJ2-3; 14 bases map to TRBD2. There are 17 residues in the CDR3. V was clipped by 4 bases and J by 3 bases; unmatched bases: 5. Germline V gene data show CDR1 as KGHDR and CDR2 as SFDVKD. The CDR3 bases are TGTGCCACCAGTGACCCCGGACTAGCGGGAGGAACAGATACGCAGTATTTT. Translation: CATSDPGLAGGTDTQYF.

For this clonotype: The germline gene is not matched at one end of the junction; a read error may be the cause. The chain recombines TRBV6-2 or TRBV6-3 with TRBJ2-5; the D is unclear. The CDR3 has 12 amino acids. Germline V CDR1 and CDR2: MNHEY, SVGEGT. CDR3 nucleotide sequence: TGTGCCAGCAGCAGGACCCAACAGACCCAGTACTTC. Amino acid sequence: CASSRTQQTQYF.

This clonotype was seen a few times. The chain has TRBV20-1 and TRBJ2-7; tentatively, D is TRBD2 (6 bases). V was cut by 3 bases and J by 2 bases, with 8 bases left in between. The germline CDR1 and CDR2 sequences are DFQATT and SNEGSKA (reference sequence). The CDR3 spans 12 residues. Written as DNA, the CDR3 is TGCAGTGCTAGGGAGGGCCCCTACGAGCAGTACTTC. It is translated as CSAREGPYEQYF.

This clonotype was observed a handful of times. The chain joins TRBV7-8 to TRBJ2-1; TRBD2 agrees at 10 bases. Trimming took 5 bases from V and 11 from J; bases not matched to a gene: 9. The CDR3 contains 14 residues. The germline V gene encodes CDR1 SGHVS and CDR2 FQNEAQ. CDR3 bases: TGTGCCAGCAGCCCACTTCTAGCGGGAGACAAGCAGTTCTTC. Protein: CASSPLLAGDKQFF.

The V gene is TRBV3-1, the J gene TRBJ2-5; the match to TRBD1 covers 8 bases. The CDR3 has 16 amino acids. CDR1 is LGHDT and CDR2 is YNNKEL in the germline V gene (reference sequence). V shed 1 base and J 4 bases; nucleotides not matched to a gene: 8. For the CDR3, the DNA is TGTGCCAGCAGCCAAGCAAGGGGGACAGGTCGAGAGACCCAGTACTTC. Amino acids: CASSQARGTGRETQYF.

This clonotype was observed many times. The chain has TRBV5-6 and TRBJ1-2; D unclear. Per the germline V gene, CDR1 is SGHDT and CDR2 is YYEEEE. The CDR3 runs to 14 residues. Trimming removed 4 bases at V and 4 bases at J, with 14 bases between. CDR3: CASSPERWGYGYTF. As DNA, the CDR3 is TGTGCCAGCAGCCCGGAACGTTGGGGCTATGGCTACACCTTC.